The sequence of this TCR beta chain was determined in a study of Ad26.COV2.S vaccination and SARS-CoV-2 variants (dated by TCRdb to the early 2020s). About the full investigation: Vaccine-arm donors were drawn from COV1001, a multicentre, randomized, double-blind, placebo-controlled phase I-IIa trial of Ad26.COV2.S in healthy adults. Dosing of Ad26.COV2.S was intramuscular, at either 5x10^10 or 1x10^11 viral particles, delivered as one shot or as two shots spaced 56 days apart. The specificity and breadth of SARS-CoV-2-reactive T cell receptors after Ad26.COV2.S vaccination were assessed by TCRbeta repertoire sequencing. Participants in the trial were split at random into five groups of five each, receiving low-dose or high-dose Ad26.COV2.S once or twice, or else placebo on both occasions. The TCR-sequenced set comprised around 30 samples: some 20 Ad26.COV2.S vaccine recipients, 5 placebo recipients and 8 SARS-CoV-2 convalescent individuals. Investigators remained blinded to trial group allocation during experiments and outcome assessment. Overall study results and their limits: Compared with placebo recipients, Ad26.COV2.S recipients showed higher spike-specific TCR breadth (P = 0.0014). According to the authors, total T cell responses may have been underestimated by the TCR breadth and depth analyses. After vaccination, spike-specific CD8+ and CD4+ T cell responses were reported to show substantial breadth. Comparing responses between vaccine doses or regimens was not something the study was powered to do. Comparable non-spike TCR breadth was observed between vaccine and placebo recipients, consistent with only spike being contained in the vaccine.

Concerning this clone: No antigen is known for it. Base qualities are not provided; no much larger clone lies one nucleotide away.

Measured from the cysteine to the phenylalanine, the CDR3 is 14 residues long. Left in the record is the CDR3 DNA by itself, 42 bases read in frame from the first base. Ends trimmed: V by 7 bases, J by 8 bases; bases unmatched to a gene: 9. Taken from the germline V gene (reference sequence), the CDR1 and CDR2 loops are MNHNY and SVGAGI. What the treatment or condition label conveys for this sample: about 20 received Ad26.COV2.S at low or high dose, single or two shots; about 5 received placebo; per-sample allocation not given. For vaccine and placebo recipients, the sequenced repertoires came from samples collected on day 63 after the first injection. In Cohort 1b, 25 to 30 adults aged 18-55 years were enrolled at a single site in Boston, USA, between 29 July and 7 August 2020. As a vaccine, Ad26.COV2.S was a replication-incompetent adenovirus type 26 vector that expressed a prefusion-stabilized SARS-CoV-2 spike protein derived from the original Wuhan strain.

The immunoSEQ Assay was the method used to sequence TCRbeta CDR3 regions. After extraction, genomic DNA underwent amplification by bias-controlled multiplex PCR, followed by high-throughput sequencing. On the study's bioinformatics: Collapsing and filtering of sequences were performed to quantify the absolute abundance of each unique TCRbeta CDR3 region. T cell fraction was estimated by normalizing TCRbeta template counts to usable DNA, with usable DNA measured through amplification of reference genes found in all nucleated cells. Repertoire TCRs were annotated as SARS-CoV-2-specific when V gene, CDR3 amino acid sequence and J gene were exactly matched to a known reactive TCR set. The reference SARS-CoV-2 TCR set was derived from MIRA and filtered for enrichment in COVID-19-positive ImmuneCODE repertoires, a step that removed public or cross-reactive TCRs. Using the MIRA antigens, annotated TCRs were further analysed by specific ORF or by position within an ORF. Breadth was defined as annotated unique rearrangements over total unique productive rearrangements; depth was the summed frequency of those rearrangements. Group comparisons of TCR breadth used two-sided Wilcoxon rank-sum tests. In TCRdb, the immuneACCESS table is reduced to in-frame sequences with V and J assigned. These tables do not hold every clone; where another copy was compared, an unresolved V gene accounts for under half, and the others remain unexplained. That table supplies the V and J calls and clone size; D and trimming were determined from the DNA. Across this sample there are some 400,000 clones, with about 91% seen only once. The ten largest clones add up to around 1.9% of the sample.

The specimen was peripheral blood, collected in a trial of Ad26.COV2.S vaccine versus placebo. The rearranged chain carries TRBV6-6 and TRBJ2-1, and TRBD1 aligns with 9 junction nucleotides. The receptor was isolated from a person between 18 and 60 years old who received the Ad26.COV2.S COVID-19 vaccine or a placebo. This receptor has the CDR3 CASKAGQGRHEQFF. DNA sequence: TGTGCCAGCAAGGCCGGACAGGGGAGACATGAGCAGTTCTTC.